This T cell receptor (beta chain) was documented in a study of blood T cell repertoires in COVID-19. In the study overall: T cells, B-cell-depleted T cells, or PBMCs supplied cDNA or gDNA.

Germline V gene data show CDR1 as MNHNY and CDR2 as SVGAGI (reference sequence). Trimming pared 3 bases from V and 5 bases from J, leaving 14 bases between. This CDR3 has 14 residues. Produced via immunoSEQ multiplex PCR; TCRdb's table is partial and in-frame only. This table has some 150,000 clones, around 87% appearing once. This sequence originates from a woman aged 55-69 years with active COVID-19. The chain uses TRBV6-6 and TRBJ2-7; the D gene is possibly TRBD1 (6 bases). Sequencing input: peripheral blood. CDR3 DNA sequence: TGTGCCAGCAGTTATACTGGGACATCCAACGAGCAGTACTTC. Amino acids: CASSYTGTSNEQYF.